These 13 T cell receptor beta chains came from one sample sequenced in a study of T cell responses to AZD1222 COVID-19 vaccine (dated by TCRdb to about 2021). The time point tag for this specimen amounts to: baseline before first vaccination. Per the publication, the treatment or condition label means: meningococcal conjugate vaccine given as trial control. Libraries were built with the immunoSEQ multiplex PCR assay. TCRdb's version of the immuneACCESS table is confined to in-frame rearrangements and falls short of the full clone set. An unresolved V gene accounts for under half of the shortfall where checked; the remainder is of unknown origin. The sample data list around 160,000 clones, and 85% to 95% of these were observed just once. Of the sample, about 3% falls within the top ten clones. The specimen was peripheral blood, collected on day 0 of MenACWY control vaccination. All receptors come from an adult in good health.

This CDR3 reads CASSSGPVPYF. The CDR3 DNA sequence: TGTGCCAGCAGTTCGGGACCTGTCCCGTACTTC. The V and J genes are TRBV12-3 or TRBV12-4 and TRBJ2-7; D possibly uses TRBD1 or TRBD2 (5 bases each). V was clipped by 4 bases and J by 12 bases, with 13 bases between them. The CDR3 sequence is 11 residues long.

This chain links TRBV5-8 with TRBJ1-1; 7 bases are a match to TRBD1. The CDR3 has 14 residues. CDR1 is SGHTS, CDR2 YDEGEE, per germline. V was clipped by 4 bases and J by 5 bases; unmatched bases: 8. The CDR3 sequence is CASSTGQVRTEAFF. The CDR3, as DNA: TGTGCCAGCAGCACAGGACAGGTTCGAACTGAAGCTTTCTTT.

This chain links TRBV6-5 with TRBJ2-7; D might be TRBD1 (6 bases). This CDR3 is 12 amino acids long. Germline V gene lookup returns CDR1 MNHEY and CDR2 SVGAGI. V lost 8 bases to trimming and J lost 4 bases, with 12 bases between them. In nucleotides, the CDR3 is TGTGCCAGCCTCGGGACACCTTACGAGCAGTACTTC. Translating it yields CASLGTPYEQYF.

In this sample, this clone turned up once. The genes are TRBV23-1 and TRBJ2-7; TRBD1 might be the D (6 bases). TRBV23-1 is known as an ORF, though its function is uncertain. This CDR3 has 13 residues. Deletions cut 2 bases from V and 2 bases from J, with 7 bases between. In nucleotides, the CDR3 is TGCGCCAGCAGTCAAGGGGACACCTACGAGCAGTACTTC. Translating it yields CASSQGDTYEQYF.

This chain uses TRBV29-1 with TRBJ2-1, with TRBD2 matching 8 bases. This CDR3 comprises 14 residues. Germline V gives CDR1 SQVTM, CDR2 ANQGSEA. Unmatched junction bases numbered 15, after V lost 7 bases and J lost 10 bases. The CDR3 protein is CSGRREGRRDEQFF. Written as DNA, the CDR3 is TGCAGCGGGCGACGGGAGGGACGGAGGGACGAGCAGTTCTTC.

The chain combines TRBV3-1 (or the pseudogene TRBV3-2) with TRBJ1-4; 10 bases match TRBD1. V shed 3 bases and J 7 bases; nucleotides not matched to a gene: 2. In germline, CDR1 is LGHDT, CDR2 YNNKEL (reference sequence). CDR3 size: 14 residues. The CDR3 nucleotides read TGTGCCAGCAGCCAGACAGGGGGCGGTGAAAAACTGTTTTTT. It encodes CASSQTGGGEKLFF.

The J gene is TRBJ2-2, the V gene TRBV2; a weak D match, TRBD2 (6 bases). Germline values: CDR1 SNHLY, CDR2 FYNNEI. The CDR3 runs 15 residues. Trimming removed 5 bases from V and 2 bases from J, with 12 bases in between. CDR3 protein: CASSPGTPNTGELFF. CDR3 DNA: TGTGCCAGCAGTCCCGGGACTCCTAACACCGGGGAGCTGTTTTTT.

V is TRBV18 and J is TRBJ1-6; no reliable D call. Germline V gives CDR1 KGHSH, CDR2 LQKENI. This CDR3 is built from 15 residues. Trimming removed 0 bases from V and 7 bases from J, with 10 bases in between. The chain's CDR3 is CASSPPSGINSPLHF. The CDR3 DNA follows: TGTGCCAGCTCACCACCGAGCGGGATCAATTCACCCCTCCACTTT.

This chain uses TRBV7-9 with TRBJ2-7, with D unclear. V was shortened by 7 bases and J by 0 bases, with 10 bases between the two germline ends. This CDR3 region has 13 residues. CDR1 is SEHNR, CDR2 FQNEAQ, per germline (reference sequence). This CDR3 is CASTGRRSYEQYF. In DNA form, the CDR3 reads TGTGCCAGCACAGGCCGACGCTCCTACGAGCAGTACTTC.

The rearrangement uses TRBV27 and TRBJ1-1; D remains ambiguous. V lost 0 bases and J lost 3, with 8 bases in between. Germline values: CDR1 MNHEY, CDR2 SMNVEV (reference sequence). CDR3 length: 14 residues. The CDR3 spells CASSLSDRYTEAFF. CDR3 coding DNA: TGTGCCAGCAGTTTATCCGACCGATACACTGAAGCTTTCTTT.

CDR3 bases: TGTGCCAGCAGTTATGGGGGGGGAGCAGATACGCAGTATTTT. Translating it yields CASSYGGGADTQYF. The V call is TRBV6-6, the J call TRBJ2-3; 7 bases match TRBD2. The V and J ends lost 3 bases and 4 bases, in that order; junction bases with no gene match: 4. The CDR3 consists of 14 residues. Germline CDR1 MNHNY, CDR2 SVGAGI (reference sequence).

The chain links TRBV29-1 to TRBJ2-7; D call uncertain. V dropped 0 bases and J dropped 7 bases, with 10 bases sitting between them. Per germline, CDR1 SQVTM and CDR2 ANQGSEA. There are 12 residues in the CDR3. In nucleotides, the CDR3 is TGCAGCGTTGAAGATAGGTTATATGAGCAGTACTTC. Translation gives CSVEDRLYEQYF.

The chain combines TRBV6-5 with TRBJ1-6; D might be TRBD1 (5 bases). Trimming took off 7 bases at V and 7 bases at J, with 14 bases between the two ends. Germline V gene sequence: CDR1 MNHEY, CDR2 SVGAGI. The CDR3 covers 14 residues. This CDR3 is CASTTGTSNSPLHF. DNA of the CDR3: TGTGCCAGCACCACCGGGACGTCGAATTCACCCCTCCACTTT.